Below, 19 T cell receptor beta chains from the same sample are listed, as sequenced in a study of T cell repertoires in cytomegalovirus infection (dated by TCRdb to between 2018 and 2021). Sequencing instrument: Illumina HiSeq 1500. TCRdb reworked the public reads: Q25 trimming with fastp, MiXCR clone assembly, productive beta chains retained. Duplicate CDR3 protein sequences are folded into a single record with the most common DNA and genes. For this sample the table gives around 180,000 distinct CDR3 sequences, of which roughly a fifth were detected only once. The ten largest account for around 3.2% of the sample. The sample comprised PBMCs. The source of these receptors is a human donor in good health (CMV status not recorded). Some clones in this sample may be carry-over from other donors' samples.

The gene calls are TRBV2 and TRBJ2-3; D possibly uses TRBD1 or TRBD2 (7 bases each). Trimming left V 8 bases short and J 5 bases short, with 14 bases between. Germline lookup yields CDR1 SNHLY and CDR2 FYNNEI. The CDR3 totals 13 residues. The DNA for the CDR3 is TGTGCCAGCCTGACAGGGAGGGAAGATACGCAGTATTTT. Amino acid sequence: CASLTGREDTQYF.

The chain combines TRBV6-2 or TRBV6-3 with TRBJ2-2, with 7 bases aligning to TRBD1. The CDR3 has 16 residues. The V segment lost 2 bases and the J segment 0 bases; nucleotides outside the gene matches: 3. The germline V gene encodes CDR1 MNHEY and CDR2 SVGEGT. In nucleotides, the CDR3 is TGTGCCAGCAGTTACGCGACAGGGACGAACACCGGGGAGCTGTTTTTT. It encodes CASSYATGTNTGELFF.

CDR3 bases: TGTGCCATCAAAGGTGGAGTTCGCGGGACTAGCTCCTACAATGAGCAGTTCTTC. Protein product: CAIKGGVRGTSSYNEQFF. The chain combines TRBV10-3 with TRBJ2-1; 8 bases line up with TRBD2. J lost 0 bases, V lost 7 bases, and 14 bases had no gene match. From germline, CDR1 is ENHRY and CDR2 SYGVKD. This CDR3 is 18 amino acids long.

This rearrangement joins TRBV7-6 to TRBJ2-2, with 8 bases fitting TRBD2. Germline V CDR1 and CDR2: SGHVS, FNYEAQ. The CDR3 has 14 amino acids. V shed 3 bases, J shed 3 bases, and the junction held 0 bases outside the gene matches. The CDR3 loop is CASSFSGDTGELFF. CDR3 nucleotide sequence: TGTGCCAGCAGCTTTAGCGGGGACACCGGGGAGCTGTTTTTT.

The genes are TRBV20-1 and TRBJ2-3, with unresolved D. CDR1 and CDR2 from the germline V gene are DFQATT and SNEGSKA (reference sequence). Trimming took 5 bases from V and 3 from J, leaving 6 bases between them. This CDR3 comprises 11 residues. The CDR3: CSAGRTDTQYF. The CDR3 DNA reads as TGCAGTGCTGGCCGGACAGATACGCAGTATTTT.

This clonotype was recorded at least ten times. This chain connects TRBV7-2 to TRBJ2-7; 11 bases map to TRBD2. This CDR3 is built from 16 residues. V shed 5 bases, J shed 1 base, and the junction held 7 bases outside the gene matches. Germline V gene sequence: CDR1 SGHTA, CDR2 FQGNSA. CDR3 amino acids: CASSAGLAGPSYEQYF. CDR3 sequence (DNA): TGTGCCAGCAGCGCAGGACTAGCGGGCCCTTCCTACGAGCAGTACTTC.

As concerns this clonotype: This may stem from a read error, because a much larger clone lies one nucleotide away. The chain has TRBV12-3 or TRBV12-4 and TRBJ1-4; weak D call: TRBD1 (6 bases). Deletions cut 6 bases from V and 12 bases from J, with 20 bases between. This CDR3 spans 14 amino acids. CDR3 sequence: CASSDRIPEGELFF. The CDR3 nucleotides read TGTGCCAGCAGCGACAGGATCCCCGAGGGGGAACTGTTTTTT.

The gene calls are TRBV2 and TRBJ1-6; 8 nucleotides match TRBD1. With V trimmed by 6 bases and J by 10 bases, 14 bases remained unmatched. Germline CDR1 reads SNHLY; CDR2 reads FYNNEI. The CDR3 runs to 16 residues. The CDR3 protein is CASSLTHGQGWSPLHF. DNA of the CDR3: TGTGCCAGCAGCCTAACTCACGGACAGGGTTGGTCACCCCTCCACTTT.

V and J are TRBV19 and TRBJ1-3, with 8 bases matching TRBD1. There are 14 residues in the CDR3. V dropped 7 bases and J dropped 2; count of bases not matched to a gene: 4. Looked up from germline, CDR1 is LNHDA and CDR2 is SQIVND (reference sequence). The CDR3 DNA reads as TGTGCCAGTACCGACAGGGGAACTGGAAACACCATATATTTT. This codes for CASTDRGTGNTIYF.

The V and J genes are TRBV6-2 or TRBV6-3 and TRBJ1-4, with D possibly being TRBD1 (6 bases). Per the germline V gene, CDR1 is MNHEY and CDR2 is SVGEGT. Trimming removed 5 bases from V and 5 bases from J, with 12 bases in between. CDR3 length: 14 residues. CDR3 bases: TGTGCCAGCAGTCTACAGGGACACAATGAAAAACTGTTTTTT. This encodes CASSLQGHNEKLFF.

The chain couples TRBV15 to TRBJ1-6, with 8 bases aligning to TRBD1. The V gene end was trimmed by 0 bases and the J gene end by 6 bases; junction bases not matched to a gene: 4. CDR3 length: 16 residues. Germline lookup yields CDR1 LNHNV and CDR2 YYDKDF (reference sequence). The CDR3 nucleotides are TGTGCCACCAGCAGAGAACCGACAGGGGCTAATTCACCCCTCCACTTT. This codes for CATSREPTGANSPLHF.

This clonotype has a count of ten or more. The chain joins TRBV7-9 to TRBJ2-2; 10 bases agree with TRBD1. V lost 4 bases, J lost 6 bases, and 8 bases stayed unmatched. The CDR3 covers 16 residues. Germline CDR1 reads SEHNR; CDR2 reads FQNEAQ (reference sequence). The DNA of the CDR3 is TGTGCCAGCAGCTCGAAGGGACAGGGGCCAGCCGGGGAGCTGTTTTTT. Translating it yields CASSSKGQGPAGELFF.

This clonotype was found many times. The rearrangement links TRBV7-8 to TRBJ1-2; D gene uncertain. Per the germline V gene, CDR1 is SGHVS and CDR2 is FQNEAQ. There are 16 residues in the CDR3. Trimming removed 4 bases at V and 0 bases at J, with 15 bases between. CDR3 nucleotides: TGTGCCAGCAGCTCCTACAAGGGTCCTCCTAACTATGGCTACACCTTC. This gives the protein CASSSYKGPPNYGYTF.

The gene calls are TRBV5-1 and TRBJ2-3; TRBD2 matches at 7 bases. The CDR3 is made up of 17 amino acids. V was pared by 3 bases and J by 2 bases, with 12 bases of the junction left unmatched. From germline, CDR1 is SGHRS and CDR2 YFSETQ. CDR3 DNA sequence: TGCGCCAGCAGCTGGGGAGCCGCTAGCGGTCCCACAGATACGCAGTATTTT. It codes for CASSWGAASGPTDTQYF.

This clonotype was recorded a few times. The chain is built from TRBV18 and TRBJ2-5; D is unresolved. From germline, CDR1 is KGHSH and CDR2 LQKENI. The CDR3 spans 13 residues. V was trimmed by 3 bases and J by 5 bases, leaving 10 bases between them. CDR3 sequence reads: CASSPTLTETQYF. The CDR3 DNA reads TGTGCCAGCTCACCGACTTTGACGGAGACCCAGTACTTC.

This clonotype was detected only a few times. The V gene is TRBV2, the J gene TRBJ2-3, with 8 positions matching TRBD2. CDR3 size: 14 residues. Germline CDR1 reads SNHLY; CDR2 reads FYNNEI. The V segment lost 8 bases and the J segment 2 bases; nucleotides outside the gene matches: 6. Here the CDR3 reads CASHRGGPTDTQYF. The DNA of the CDR3 is TGTGCCAGCCATCGGGGGGGTCCCACAGATACGCAGTATTTT.

This clonotype appeared a few times. J is TRBJ2-6 and V is TRBV4-3; D is ambiguous. The CDR3 consists of 14 residues. Germline CDR1 LGHNA, CDR2 YSLEER. V was shortened by 3 bases and J by 3 bases, with 6 bases between the two germline ends. CDR3 bases: TGCGCCAGCAGCCAGGCACTTGGGGCCAACGTCCTGACTTTC. Protein sequence: CASSQALGANVLTF.

Details on this clonotype: One base away lies a much larger clone, so this may be a sequencing read error. The chain is built from TRBV6-1 and TRBJ1-6, with 8 positions matching TRBD1. CDR1 is MNHNS and CDR2 is SASEGT in the germline V gene. The CDR3 totals 14 residues. Here the CDR3 reads CASSQGAEWSPLLF. CDR3 DNA sequence: TGTGCCAGCTCCCAGGGGGCGGAATGGTCACCCCTCCTCTTT.

The chain uses TRBV23-1 and TRBJ1-2; the D gene is possibly TRBD1 (5 bases). TRBV23-1 is an open reading frame whose function is uncertain. This CDR3 has 14 amino acids. The V gene lost 5 bases and the J gene lost 1 base, with 11 bases spanning the gap. Here the CDR3 reads CASSYSGGNYGYTF. In nucleotides, the CDR3 is TGCGCCAGCAGTTACTCGGGGGGTAACTATGGCTACACCTTC.